Listed below are T cell receptor beta chains from one sample, sequenced in a study of blood T cell repertoires in COVID-19. Profiling relied on immunoSEQ multiplex PCR, and the TCRdb table lists in-frame clones only, not all of them. The sample has over 200,000 clones, 88% seen once. Source material: peripheral blood. The receptors originated from a woman aged 25 to 39 with acute or convalescent COVID-19. Both conserved end residues are part of each CDR3. D genes are given only for firm matches. Clone size is shown for a subset of rows, as once, few, many or a class of expanded clone.

j_gene: TRBJ2-5
v_gene: TRBV11-2
d_gene: -
abundance: -
CDR3nt: TGTGCCAGCAGCTTAGATCGGGGTTATCAAGAGACCCAGTACTTC
CDR3aa: CASSLDRGYQETQYF

j_gene: TRBJ2-3
v_gene: TRBV6-2/TRBV6-3
d_gene: TRBD1
abundance: -
CDR3nt: TGTGCCAGCAGTTACTCGTCCTGGGACAGCAAAAACACAGATACGCAGTATTTT
CDR3aa: CASSYSSWDSKNTDTQYF

j_gene: TRBJ2-7
v_gene: TRBV6-6
d_gene: TRBD2
abundance: -
CDR3nt: TGTGCCAGCAGTGGAGCGGGGGTTTCCTACGAGCAGTACTTC
CDR3aa: CASSGAGVSYEQYF

j_gene: TRBJ2-4
v_gene: TRBV7-3
d_gene: -
abundance: -
CDR3nt: TGTGCCAGCAGCTTAACGGTAGCCGATCGCGGTTTTCAGTACTTC
CDR3aa: CASSLTVADRGFQYF

j_gene: TRBJ2-5
v_gene: TRBV29-1
d_gene: TRBD1
abundance: -
CDR3nt: TGCAGCGTTGAGGCAACAGGGGTGGACGAGACCCAGTACTTC
CDR3aa: CSVEATGVDETQYF

j_gene: TRBJ2-1
v_gene: TRBV24-1
d_gene: TRBD2
abundance: -
CDR3nt: TGTGCCACCAGTGATTCGGGACTAGCGGGAGTTAATGAGCAGTTCTTC
CDR3aa: CATSDSGLAGVNEQFF

j_gene: TRBJ2-5
v_gene: TRBV5-4
d_gene: TRBD2
abundance: -
CDR3nt: TGTGCCAGCAGCGAGGGGGCTAGCGGGAGTCCTGAGACCCAGTACTTC
CDR3aa: CASSEGASGSPETQYF

j_gene: TRBJ2-5
v_gene: TRBV30
d_gene: -
abundance: -
CDR3nt: TGTGCCTGGAGTCTAAAAGAGACCCAGTACTTC
CDR3aa: CAWSLKETQYF

j_gene: TRBJ1-2
v_gene: TRBV19
d_gene: TRBD1
abundance: -
CDR3nt: TGTGCCAGTAGTCCCCCCGACAGGGTTTATGGCTACACCTTC
CDR3aa: CASSPPDRVYGYTF

j_gene: TRBJ2-5
v_gene: TRBV7-2
d_gene: -
abundance: once
CDR3nt: TGTGCCAGCAGCCGGGATGCGGCAGAGCGGGAGACCCAGTACTTC
CDR3aa: CASSRDAAERETQYF

j_gene: TRBJ2-1
v_gene: TRBV7-6
d_gene: TRBD2
abundance: few
CDR3nt: TGTGCCAGCAGCTTTAGGAGCGGGAGTGGGGGTGAGCAGTTCTTC
CDR3aa: CASSFRSGSGGEQFF

j_gene: TRBJ2-7
v_gene: TRBV5-4
d_gene: TRBD2
abundance: -
CDR3nt: TGTGCCAGCAGGGGGGGGAGCGGGAGCTACGAGCAGTACTTC
CDR3aa: CASRGGSGSYEQYF

j_gene: TRBJ2-7
v_gene: TRBV4-3
d_gene: TRBD1
abundance: -
CDR3nt: TGCGCCAGCAGCCAAGGGGGCAGGGGGAGCGAGCAGTACTTC
CDR3aa: CASSQGGRGSEQYF

j_gene: TRBJ2-1
v_gene: TRBV6-5
d_gene: -
abundance: -
CDR3nt: TGTGCCAGCAGGACAGGCCTCGGGTATGAGCAGTTCTTC
CDR3aa: CASRTGLGYEQFF

j_gene: TRBJ2-3
v_gene: TRBV5-6
d_gene: -
abundance: -
CDR3nt: TGTGCCAGCAGTGCGGTAGGCACAGATACGCAGTATTTT
CDR3aa: CASSAVGTDTQYF

j_gene: TRBJ2-7
v_gene: TRBV5-5
d_gene: -
abundance: -
CDR3nt: TGTGCCAGCAGCTCGTTCGGGGAACGGGAGCAGTACTTC
CDR3aa: CASSSFGEREQYF

j_gene: TRBJ1-6
v_gene: TRBV6-5
d_gene: -
abundance: -
CDR3nt: TGTGCCAGCGGGAGGGAGAGCTCCTATAATTCACCCCTCCACTTT
CDR3aa: CASGRESSYNSPLHF

j_gene: TRBJ2-1
v_gene: TRBV5-1
d_gene: TRBD2
abundance: -
CDR3nt: TGCGCCAGCAGCTTGGGTAGCGGGAAGAACAATGAGCAGTTCTTC
CDR3aa: CASSLGSGKNNEQFF

j_gene: TRBJ1-2
v_gene: TRBV19
d_gene: -
abundance: -
CDR3nt: TGTGCCAGTAGTAGGGCAGGGAAGGACTATGGCTACACCTTC
CDR3aa: CASSRAGKDYGYTF

j_gene: TRBJ1-5
v_gene: TRBV6-5
d_gene: -
abundance: -
CDR3nt: TGTGCCAGCAGCTACAATTCAGGACAGCCCCAGCATTTT
CDR3aa: CASSYNSGQPQHF

j_gene: TRBJ2-2
v_gene: TRBV3-1/TRBV3-2
d_gene: -
abundance: -
CDR3nt: TGTGCCAGCAGCCAGGGGAGAAATCTGGGAACCGGGGAGCTGTTTTTT
CDR3aa: CASSQGRNLGTGELFF

j_gene: TRBJ2-7
v_gene: TRBV19
d_gene: TRBD1
abundance: -
CDR3nt: TGTGCCAGTAGTCCGGGACAGGGGACCTACGAGCAGTACTTC
CDR3aa: CASSPGQGTYEQYF

j_gene: TRBJ1-6
v_gene: TRBV5-1
d_gene: -
abundance: -
CDR3nt: TGCGCCAGCAGCTCTCAGAATTCACCCCTCCACTTT
CDR3aa: CASSSQNSPLHF

j_gene: TRBJ2-2
v_gene: TRBV9
d_gene: TRBD2
abundance: -
CDR3nt: TGTGCCAGCAGCAAACGGGGACTAGCGGGAGGTACGGACACCGGGGAGCTGTTTTTT
CDR3aa: CASSKRGLAGGTDTGELFF

j_gene: TRBJ2-7
v_gene: TRBV27
d_gene: -
abundance: -
CDR3nt: TGTGCCAGCAGTTGGTCAATGAGCTCCTACGAGCAGTACTTC
CDR3aa: CASSWSMSSYEQYF

j_gene: TRBJ1-4
v_gene: TRBV9
d_gene: -
abundance: -
CDR3nt: TGTGCCAGCAGCGTAGGAACAGGGCCGTTTGAAAAACTGTTTTTT
CDR3aa: CASSVGTGPFEKLFF

j_gene: TRBJ2-1
v_gene: TRBV7-8
d_gene: TRBD2
abundance: -
CDR3nt: TGTGCCAGCAGCCGGGTAGCGGGAGGGCCTAGTGAGCAGTTCTTC
CDR3aa: CASSRVAGGPSEQFF

j_gene: TRBJ2-2
v_gene: TRBV11-2
d_gene: TRBD2
abundance: -
CDR3nt: TGTGCCAGCAGCTCCGGACTAGAAGTTCGCACCGGGGAGCTGTTTTTT
CDR3aa: CASSSGLEVRTGELFF

j_gene: TRBJ2-3
v_gene: TRBV11-3
d_gene: TRBD1
abundance: -
CDR3nt: TGTGCCAGCAGCTTAGATTTGACAGGGGGCACAGATACGCAGTATTTT
CDR3aa: CASSLDLTGGTDTQYF

j_gene: TRBJ1-5
v_gene: TRBV15
d_gene: -
abundance: -
CDR3nt: TGTGCCACCAGCAGAGATTTCGCCAACTATCAGCCCCAGCATTTT
CDR3aa: CATSRDFANYQPQHF

j_gene: TRBJ2-2
v_gene: TRBV11-3
d_gene: -
abundance: -
CDR3nt: TGTGCCAGCAGCCCAATCTCTAGCGCCGTCACCGGGGAGCTGTTTTTT
CDR3aa: CASSPISSAVTGELFF

j_gene: TRBJ2-5
v_gene: TRBV10-2
d_gene: TRBD2
abundance: few
CDR3nt: TGCGCCAGCAGTGAAGGACTAGCGGCAAGCGAGACCCAGTACTTC
CDR3aa: CASSEGLAASETQYF

j_gene: TRBJ2-1
v_gene: TRBV2
d_gene: TRBD1
abundance: few
CDR3nt: TGTGCCAGCAGTGAATCGCGGGGACAGGTACGGTTCTTC
CDR3aa: CASSESRGQVRFF

j_gene: TRBJ2-7
v_gene: TRBV6-5
d_gene: TRBD2
abundance: -
CDR3nt: TGTGCCAGCAGTTACTCTGGGCGGGGGACCTACGAGCAGTACTTC
CDR3aa: CASSYSGRGTYEQYF

j_gene: TRBJ2-7
v_gene: TRBV7-2
d_gene: TRBD2
abundance: -
CDR3nt: TGTGCCAGCAGCACCGGGACTAGCTTCTACGAGCAGTACTTC
CDR3aa: CASSTGTSFYEQYF

j_gene: TRBJ2-7
v_gene: TRBV5-1
d_gene: -
abundance: few
CDR3nt: TGCGCCAGCAGCTTGACAGACTACGAGCAGTACTTC
CDR3aa: CASSLTDYEQYF

j_gene: TRBJ2-1
v_gene: TRBV5-5
d_gene: TRBD2
abundance: -
CDR3nt: TGTGCCAGCACGGGACTAGCGGTCTACAATGAGCAGTTCTTC
CDR3aa: CASTGLAVYNEQFF

j_gene: TRBJ2-1
v_gene: TRBV27
d_gene: TRBD2
abundance: -
CDR3nt: TGTGCCAGCAGTCTCGGACTAGTATCCCTCGATGAGCAGTTCTTC
CDR3aa: CASSLGLVSLDEQFF